This passage covers 19 T cell receptor beta chains from one sample sequenced in a study of blood T cell repertoires in COVID-19. Repertoires were generated with immunoSEQ multiplex PCR, while TCRdb's copy carries only in-frame clones and drops some. The data hold over 85,000 clones, with roughly 87% observed a single time. Material: peripheral blood. These receptor sequences come from a male donor with acute or convalescent COVID-19.

V gene TRBV11-2 combines with J gene TRBJ1-5; possibly TRBD1 for D (6 bases). From germline, CDR1 is SGHAT and CDR2 FQNNGV. CDR3 size: 15 residues. The V end was cut by 0 bases, the J end by 0 bases, with 6 bases between. The CDR3 DNA is TGTGCCAGCAGCTTAGAGGGACATAGCAATCAGCCCCAGCATTTT. It yields the protein CASSLEGHSNQPQHF.

This clone showed up just a few times. The J gene is TRBJ1-1, the V gene TRBV11-2; 8 bases align to TRBD1. The CDR3 consists of 18 residues. V dropped 3 bases and J dropped 1; count of bases not matched to a gene: 13. Per germline, CDR1 SGHAT and CDR2 FQNNGV. CDR3 sequence (DNA): TGTGCCAGCAGCTTGCGCGGGGACAGGCGGCATCGGAACACTGAAGCTTTCTTT. The encoded protein is CASSLRGDRRHRNTEAFF.

The V and J genes are TRBV12-3 or TRBV12-4 and TRBJ2-2; 7 bases fit TRBD1. Germline trimming cut 6 bases from V and 6 bases from J; bases unmatched to any gene: 4. CDR3 length: 13 residues. The CDR3 here is CASSRDRAGELFF. The CDR3, as DNA: TGTGCCAGCAGCCGCGACAGGGCCGGGGAGCTGTTTTTT.

The CDR3 region has the DNA TGTGCCAGCAGTTACGCGGGGGACGGTTCCTACGAGCAGTACTTC. This encodes CASSYAGDGSYEQYF. The chain has TRBV6-5 and TRBJ2-7; 7 positions agree with TRBD2. The V gene's germline CDR1 is MNHEY and CDR2 SVGAGI. With V trimmed by 2 bases and J by 1 base, 5 bases remained unmatched. The CDR3 contains 15 residues.

This chain links TRBV3-1 (or the pseudogene TRBV3-2) with TRBJ1-1, with 10 positions matching TRBD1. Germline CDR1 reads LGHDT; CDR2 reads YNNKEL (reference sequence). V trimming: 4 bases; J trimming: 6 bases; junction bases outside the gene matches: 5. This CDR3 spans 14 amino acids. The CDR3 bases are TGTGCCAGCAGCCTGGGGACAGGGGTCGCTGAAGCTTTCTTT. This encodes CASSLGTGVAEAFF.

This clone was found once. Other DNA sequences of this sample code for an identical CDR3. The chain combines TRBV12-3 or TRBV12-4 with TRBJ1-6, with TRBD1 identical over 9 bases. Trimming removed 7 bases from V and 8 bases from J; junction bases left unmatched: 3. The CDR3 sequence is 13 residues long. DNA for the CDR3: TGTGCCAGCACCAGGGACAGGGATTCACCCCTCCACTTT. Its translation: CASTRDRDSPLHF.

The J gene is TRBJ1-2, the V gene TRBV6-6; 9 nucleotides match TRBD1. The V gene end was trimmed by 2 bases and the J gene end by 12 bases; junction bases not matched to a gene: 13. CDR3 size: 15 residues. Germline values: CDR1 MNHNY, CDR2 SVGAGI (reference sequence). CDR3 in DNA: TGTGCCAGCAGTTACCTCATCGGGACAGGGCAGGGGGACACCTTC. This sequence encodes CASSYLIGTGQGDTF.

The chain links TRBV6-6 to TRBJ2-7; 8 bases line up with TRBD1. The CDR3 runs 13 residues. J gave up 3 bases and V 6 bases, and 4 bases lay outside the gene matches. Germline V CDR1 and CDR2: MNHNY, SVGAGI (reference sequence). In nucleotides, the CDR3 is TGTGCCAGCAGACCGGGACAGGACTACGAGCAGTACTTC. Its translation: CASRPGQDYEQYF.

V is TRBV7-9 and J is TRBJ2-1; no clear D. Trimming cost V 0 bases and J 5 bases, with 8 bases left between them. Germline V CDR1 and CDR2: SEHNR, FQNEAQ (reference sequence). The CDR3 extends over 14 amino acids. This CDR3 reads CASSLAQRNNEQFF. In nucleotides, the CDR3 is TGTGCCAGCAGCTTAGCCCAGCGAAACAATGAGCAGTTCTTC. Drawing the rest from reference TRBV7-9 and TRBJ2-1, the complete variable domain is DTGVSQNPRHKITKRGQNVTFRCDPISEHNRLYWYRQTLGQGPEFLTYFQNEAQLEKSRLLSDRFSAERPKGSFSTLEIQRTEQGDSAMYLCASSLAQRNNEQFFGPGTRLTVL.

V is TRBV6-4 and J is TRBJ2-2; no clear D gene. CDR3 length equals 13 residues. CDR1 is MRHNA and CDR2 is SNTAGT in the germline V gene. V was shortened by 4 bases and J by 7 bases, with 10 bases between the two germline ends. The CDR3 coding sequence is TGTGCCAGCAGTGTTAGCCTACGCGGGGAGCTGTTTTTT. Translation gives CASSVSLRGELFF.

About this clone itself: The junction departs from the called germline gene at one end, perhaps through a read error. The rearrangement uses TRBV10-2 and TRBJ1-5, with 8 bases aligning to TRBD1. The germline gives CDR1 WSHSY, CDR2 SAAADI. There are 16 residues in the CDR3. The CDR3: CASSRTGQGLNQPQHF. The CDR3 nucleotides are TGCGCCAGCAGCCGAACCGGACAGGGCCTCAATCAGCCTCAGCATTTT.

The chain links TRBV5-1 to TRBJ1-3; D may be TRBD1 (5 bases). CDR3 length: 20 amino acids. Deletions cut 0 bases from V and 4 bases from J, with 26 bases between. CDR1 and CDR2 (germline): SGHRS, YFSETQ. The CDR3 DNA sequence: TGCGCCAGCAGCTTGGTGCCCACCAGGGCGCCAGGGAAATCCGGAAACACCATATATTTT. It is translated as CASSLVPTRAPGKSGNTIYF.

The V and J genes are TRBV5-1 and TRBJ2-3; D may be TRBD2 (6 bases). There are 15 residues in the CDR3. V was pared by 4 bases and J by 0 bases, with 12 bases between. Per germline, CDR1 SGHRS and CDR2 YFSETQ. CDR3 DNA: TGCGCCAGCAGCGCGGGACTGCTTAGCACAGATACGCAGTATTTT. Translated, it gives CASSAGLLSTDTQYF.

The chain carries TRBV7-9 and TRBJ1-2; tentative D call: TRBD1 (5 bases). The V gene's germline CDR1 is SEHNR and CDR2 FQNEAQ (reference sequence). The germline V and J ends were trimmed by 5 bases and 5 bases, with 18 bases remaining between them. The CDR3 is 15 amino acids. Here the CDR3 DNA reads TGTGCCAGCAGCCCCCTAACCAGGGTTGAATATGGCTACACCTTC. As protein: CASSPLTRVEYGYTF.

This sequence joins TRBV5-4 and TRBJ2-3; 8 bases fit TRBD2. The CDR3 runs 15 residues. Germline assignment: CDR1 SGHNT and CDR2 YYREEE (reference sequence). Germline trimming cut 4 bases from V and 4 bases from J; bases unmatched to any gene: 8. CDR3 amino acids: CASSPGGVRADTQYF. The CDR3 DNA reads as TGTGCCAGCAGCCCGGGGGGGGTTAGGGCAGATACGCAGTATTTT.

The chain has TRBV7-3 and TRBJ1-5; no reliable D call. This CDR3 comprises 15 residues. The V and J ends lost 6 bases and 6 bases respectively, with 18 bases between them. CDR1 is SGHTA and CDR2 is FQGTGA in the germline V gene. The CDR3 reads CASRPRGPRGQPQHF. The CDR3 DNA reads TGTGCCAGCAGACCTCGAGGACCCCGGGGTCAGCCCCAGCATTTT.

This chain links TRBV10-2 with TRBJ2-7; the match to TRBD2 covers 7 bases. The CDR3 has 11 amino acids. V trimming: 5 bases; J trimming: 7 bases; junction bases outside the gene matches: 2. The germline V gene encodes CDR1 WSHSY and CDR2 SAAADI. Written as DNA, the CDR3 is TGCGCCAGCAGTCTAGCGGAAGAGCAGTACTTC. It codes for CASSLAEEQYF.

This chain connects TRBV19 to TRBJ2-4; maybe TRBD2 (7 bases). The CDR3 has 14 amino acids. The V end was cut by 6 bases, the J end by 8 bases, with 17 bases between. CDR1 is LNHDA, CDR2 SQIVND, per germline (reference sequence). Here the CDR3 DNA reads TGTGCCAGTAGACCACGGGGGGCCACAGACATTCAGTACTTC. It specifies CASRPRGATDIQYF.

The rearrangement links TRBV25-1 to TRBJ1-6, with 7 bases matching TRBD1. Germline V lookup: CDR1 MGHDK, CDR2 SYGVNS. The CDR3 contains 16 residues. V gave up 5 bases and J gave up 10 bases; unmatched junction bases: 14. CDR3 loop: CASSSQGVMGGSPLHF. CDR3 DNA: TGTGCCAGCAGTTCCCAGGGGGTTATGGGTGGATCACCCCTCCACTTT.